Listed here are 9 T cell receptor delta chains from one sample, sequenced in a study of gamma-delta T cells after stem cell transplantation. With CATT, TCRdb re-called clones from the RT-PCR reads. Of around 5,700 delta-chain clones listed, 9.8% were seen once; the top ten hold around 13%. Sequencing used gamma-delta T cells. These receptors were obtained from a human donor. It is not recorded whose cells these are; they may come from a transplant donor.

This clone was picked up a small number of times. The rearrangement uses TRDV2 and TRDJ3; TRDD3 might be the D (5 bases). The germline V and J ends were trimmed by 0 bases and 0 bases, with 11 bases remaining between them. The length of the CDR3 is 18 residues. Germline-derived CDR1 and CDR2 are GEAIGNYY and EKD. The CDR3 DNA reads TGTGCCTGTGACACCGCGGGGAAAGGCTCCTGGGACACCCGACAGATGTTTTTC. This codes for CACDTAGKGSWDTRQMFF.

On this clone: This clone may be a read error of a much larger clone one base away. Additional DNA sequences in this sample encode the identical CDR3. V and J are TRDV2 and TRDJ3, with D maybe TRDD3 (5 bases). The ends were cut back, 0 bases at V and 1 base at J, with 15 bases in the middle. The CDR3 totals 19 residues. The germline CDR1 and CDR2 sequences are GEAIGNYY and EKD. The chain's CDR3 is CACDTAGGLVSWDTRQMFF. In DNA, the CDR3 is TGTGCCTGTGACACCGCCGGGGGCTTAGTTTCCTGGGACACCCGACAGATGTTTTTC.

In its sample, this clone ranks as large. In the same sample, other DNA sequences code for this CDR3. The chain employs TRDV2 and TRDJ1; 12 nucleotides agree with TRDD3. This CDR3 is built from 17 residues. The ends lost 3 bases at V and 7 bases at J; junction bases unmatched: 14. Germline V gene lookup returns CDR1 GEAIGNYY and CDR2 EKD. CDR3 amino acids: CACDSVLGDTGKAKLIF. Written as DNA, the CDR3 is TGTGCCTGTGACTCCGTACTGGGGGATACCGGGAAGGCTAAACTCATCTTT.

CDR3 protein: CACDTLNPTGQYTDKLIF. CDR3 DNA: TGTGCCTGTGACACCCTCAACCCCACGGGGCAGTACACCGATAAACTCATCTTT. The rearrangement links TRDV2 to TRDJ1; no clear D gene. CDR3 size: 18 residues. Per the germline V gene, CDR1 is GEAIGNYY and CDR2 is EKD. Trimming took 0 bases from V and 0 from J, leaving 19 bases between them.

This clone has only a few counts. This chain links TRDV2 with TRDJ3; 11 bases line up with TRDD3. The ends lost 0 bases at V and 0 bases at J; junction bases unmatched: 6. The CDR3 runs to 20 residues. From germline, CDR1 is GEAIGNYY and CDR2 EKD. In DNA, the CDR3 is TGTGCCTGTGACACCATGGGGGATACGCCCCGCTCCTGGGACACCCGACAGATGTTTTTC. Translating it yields CACDTMGDTPRSWDTRQMFF.

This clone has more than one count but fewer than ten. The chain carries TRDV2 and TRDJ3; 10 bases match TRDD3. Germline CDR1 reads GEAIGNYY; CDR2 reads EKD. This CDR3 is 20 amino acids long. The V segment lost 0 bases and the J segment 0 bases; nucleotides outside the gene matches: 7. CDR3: CACDTPGAGGYSWDTRQMFF. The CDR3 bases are TGTGCCTGTGACACCCCAGGTGCTGGGGGATACTCCTGGGACACCCGACAGATGTTTTTC.

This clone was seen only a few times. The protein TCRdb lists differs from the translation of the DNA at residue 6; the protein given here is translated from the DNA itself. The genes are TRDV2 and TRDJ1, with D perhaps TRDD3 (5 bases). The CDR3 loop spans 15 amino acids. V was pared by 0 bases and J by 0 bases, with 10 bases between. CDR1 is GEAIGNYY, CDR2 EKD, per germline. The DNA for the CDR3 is TGTGCCTGTGACACCATGGGGCTCAACACCGATAAACTCATCTTT. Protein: CACDTMGLNTDKLIF.

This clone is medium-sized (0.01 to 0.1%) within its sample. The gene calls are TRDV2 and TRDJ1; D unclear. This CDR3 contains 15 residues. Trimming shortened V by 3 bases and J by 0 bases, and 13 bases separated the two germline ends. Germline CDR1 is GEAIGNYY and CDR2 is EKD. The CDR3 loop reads CACDSVPLYTDKLIF. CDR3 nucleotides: TGTGCCTGTGACTCCGTCCCTCTGTACACCGATAAACTCATCTTT.

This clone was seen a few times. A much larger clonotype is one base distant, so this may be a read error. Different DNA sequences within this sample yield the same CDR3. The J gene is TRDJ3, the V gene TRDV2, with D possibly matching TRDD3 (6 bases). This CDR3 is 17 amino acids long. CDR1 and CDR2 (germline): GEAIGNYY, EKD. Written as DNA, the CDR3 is TGTGCCTGTGACACCGTTCTGGGGTCCTGGGACACCCGACAAATGTTTTTC. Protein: CACDTVLGSWDTRQMFF.